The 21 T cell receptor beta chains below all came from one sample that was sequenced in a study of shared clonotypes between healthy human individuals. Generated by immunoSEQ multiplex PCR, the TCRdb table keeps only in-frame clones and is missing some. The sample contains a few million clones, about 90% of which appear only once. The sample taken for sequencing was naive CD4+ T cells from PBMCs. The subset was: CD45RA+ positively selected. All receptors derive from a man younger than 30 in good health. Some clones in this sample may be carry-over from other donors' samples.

CDR3 in DNA: TGTGCCAGCAGTCGGACAGGGCCCGGGGCCAACGTCCTGACTTTC. Translated, it gives CASSRTGPGANVLTF. V gene TRBV6-5 combines with J gene TRBJ2-6; 8 bases map to TRBD1. Germline trimming cut 5 bases from V and 4 bases from J; bases unmatched to any gene: 4. The CDR3 is made up of 15 amino acids. From germline, CDR1 is MNHEY and CDR2 SVGAGI.

The CDR3 nucleotides are TGTGCCAGCAGCCCTGGGGGCACTGAAGCTTTCTTT. Its translation is CASSPGGTEAFF. V gene TRBV5-8 combines with J gene TRBJ1-1; a weak D match, TRBD1 (5 bases). The CDR3 extends over 12 amino acids. Trimming cost V 4 bases and J 4 bases, with 8 bases left between them. CDR1 and CDR2 from the germline V gene are SGHTS and YDEGEE.

CDR3 region: CAGRGPDGYTF. In DNA, the CDR3 is TGTGCCGGCCGGGGGCCCGATGGCTACACCTTC. This chain joins TRBV11-2 and TRBJ1-2; perhaps TRBD1 as D (6 bases). This CDR3 contains 11 residues. The germline V gene has CDR1 SGHAT and CDR2 FQNNGV. Between the trimmed V and J ends, which lost 11 bases and 6 bases, there was a span of 13 bases.

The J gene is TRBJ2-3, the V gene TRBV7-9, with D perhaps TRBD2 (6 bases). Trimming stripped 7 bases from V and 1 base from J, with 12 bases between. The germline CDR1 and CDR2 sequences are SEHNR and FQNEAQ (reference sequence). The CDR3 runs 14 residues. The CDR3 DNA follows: TGTGCCAGCACGGAGGCTAGCGGCACAGATACGCAGTATTTT. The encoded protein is CASTEASGTDTQYF.

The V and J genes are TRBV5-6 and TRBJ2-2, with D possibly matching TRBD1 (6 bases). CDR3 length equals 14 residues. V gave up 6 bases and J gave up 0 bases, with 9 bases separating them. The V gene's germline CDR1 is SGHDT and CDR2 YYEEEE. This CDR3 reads CASTRTANTGELFF. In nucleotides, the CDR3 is TGTGCCAGCACCCGGACAGCGAACACCGGGGAGCTGTTTTTT.

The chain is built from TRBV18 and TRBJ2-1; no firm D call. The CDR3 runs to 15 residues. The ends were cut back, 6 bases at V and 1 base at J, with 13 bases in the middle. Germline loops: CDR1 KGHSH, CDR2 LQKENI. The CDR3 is CASSPKGRSYNEQFF. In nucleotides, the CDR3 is TGTGCCAGCTCCCCTAAGGGCCGTTCCTACAATGAGCAGTTCTTC.

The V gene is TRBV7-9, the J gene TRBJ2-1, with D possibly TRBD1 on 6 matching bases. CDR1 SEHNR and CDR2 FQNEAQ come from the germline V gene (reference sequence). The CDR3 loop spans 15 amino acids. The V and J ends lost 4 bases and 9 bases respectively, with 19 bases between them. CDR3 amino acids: CASSSRQAPRGEQFF. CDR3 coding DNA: TGTGCCAGCAGCTCCCGACAGGCTCCCCGGGGTGAGCAGTTCTTC.

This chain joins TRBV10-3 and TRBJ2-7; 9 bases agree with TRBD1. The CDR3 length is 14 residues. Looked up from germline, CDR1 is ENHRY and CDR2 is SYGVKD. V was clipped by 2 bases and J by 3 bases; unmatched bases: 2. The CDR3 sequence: CAISEADRGYEQYF. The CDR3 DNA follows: TGTGCCATCAGTGAGGCGGACAGGGGCTACGAGCAGTACTTC.

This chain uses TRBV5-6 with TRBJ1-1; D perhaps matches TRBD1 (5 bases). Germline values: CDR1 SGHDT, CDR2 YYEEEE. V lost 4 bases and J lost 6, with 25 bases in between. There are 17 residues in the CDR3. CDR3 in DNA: TGTGCCAGCAGCCCATTCCTACCCGGGACGGCTAGTCCTGAAGCTTTCTTT. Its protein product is CASSPFLPGTASPEAFF.

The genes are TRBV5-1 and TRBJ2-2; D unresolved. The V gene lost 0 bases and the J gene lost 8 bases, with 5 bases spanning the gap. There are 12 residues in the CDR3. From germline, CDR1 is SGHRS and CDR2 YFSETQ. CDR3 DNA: TGCGCCAGCAGCTTGGAAAGGGGGGAGCTGTTTTTT. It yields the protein CASSLERGELFF.

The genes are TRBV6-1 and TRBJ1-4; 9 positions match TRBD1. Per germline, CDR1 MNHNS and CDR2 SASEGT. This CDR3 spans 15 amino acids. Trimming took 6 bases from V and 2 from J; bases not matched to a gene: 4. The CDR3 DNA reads TGTGCCAGCAGGGACAGGGGATTCACTAATGAAAAACTGTTTTTT. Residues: CASRDRGFTNEKLFF.

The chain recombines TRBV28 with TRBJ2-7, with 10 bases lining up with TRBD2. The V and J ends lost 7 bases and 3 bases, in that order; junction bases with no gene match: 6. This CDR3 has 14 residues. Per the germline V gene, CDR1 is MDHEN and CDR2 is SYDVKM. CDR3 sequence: CASNPSGSLYEQYF. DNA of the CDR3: TGTGCCAGCAACCCTAGCGGGAGCCTCTACGAGCAGTACTTC.

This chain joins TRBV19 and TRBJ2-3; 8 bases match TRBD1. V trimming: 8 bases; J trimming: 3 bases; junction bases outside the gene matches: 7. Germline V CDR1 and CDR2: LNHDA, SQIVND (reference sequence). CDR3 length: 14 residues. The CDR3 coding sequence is TGTGCCAGTGCAGACAGGGGAAGTACAGATACGCAGTATTTT. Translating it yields CASADRGSTDTQYF.

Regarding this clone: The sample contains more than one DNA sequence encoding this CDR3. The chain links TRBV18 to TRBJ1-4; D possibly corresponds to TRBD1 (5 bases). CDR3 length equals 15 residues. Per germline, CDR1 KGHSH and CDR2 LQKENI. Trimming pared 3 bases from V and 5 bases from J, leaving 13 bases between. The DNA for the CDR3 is TGTGCCAGCTCACCCTCCGGGACGGAAAATGAAAAACTGTTTTTT. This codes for CASSPSGTENEKLFF.

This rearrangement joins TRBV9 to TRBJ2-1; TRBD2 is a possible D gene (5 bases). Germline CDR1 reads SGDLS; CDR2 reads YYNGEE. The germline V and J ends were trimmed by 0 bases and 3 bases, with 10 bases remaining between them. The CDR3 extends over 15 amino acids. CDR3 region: CASSVGTRVYNEQFF. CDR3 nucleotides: TGTGCCAGCAGCGTAGGTACGAGGGTCTACAATGAGCAGTTCTTC.

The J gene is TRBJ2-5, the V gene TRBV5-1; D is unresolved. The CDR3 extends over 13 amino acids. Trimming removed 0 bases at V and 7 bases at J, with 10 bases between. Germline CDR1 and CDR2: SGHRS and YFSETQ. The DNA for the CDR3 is TGCGCCAGCAGCTTGGCTGGGATGGGGACCCAGTACTTC. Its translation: CASSLAGMGTQYF. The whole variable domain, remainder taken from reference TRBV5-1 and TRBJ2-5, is KAGVTQTPRYLIKTRGQQVTLSCSPISGHRSVSWYQQTPGQGLQFLFEYFSETQRNKGNFPGRFSGRQFSNSRSEMNVSTLELGDSALYLCASSLAGMGTQYFGPGTRLLVL.

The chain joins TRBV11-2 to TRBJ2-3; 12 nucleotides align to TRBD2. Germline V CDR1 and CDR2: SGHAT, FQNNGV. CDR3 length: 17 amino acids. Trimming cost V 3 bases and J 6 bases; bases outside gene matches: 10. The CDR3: CASSLGPLAGGSDTQYF. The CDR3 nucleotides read TGTGCCAGCAGCTTGGGGCCACTAGCGGGAGGATCCGATACGCAGTATTTT.

The CDR3: CSVEVLAKNIQYF. The CDR3 DNA reads TGCAGCGTTGAAGTGTTAGCCAAAAACATTCAGTACTTC. V usage is TRBV29-1 and J usage is TRBJ2-4, with D unresolved. Germline V CDR1 and CDR2: SQVTM, ANQGSEA. The CDR3 loop spans 13 amino acids. Trimming pared 1 base from V and 0 bases from J, leaving 4 bases between.

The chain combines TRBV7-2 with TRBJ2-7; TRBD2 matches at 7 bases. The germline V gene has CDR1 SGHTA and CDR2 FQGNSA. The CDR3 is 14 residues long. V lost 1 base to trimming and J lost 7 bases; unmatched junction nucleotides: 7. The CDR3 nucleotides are TGTGCCAGCAGCTTAGAGGGACTATCGAGGGAGCAGTACTTC. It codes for CASSLEGLSREQYF. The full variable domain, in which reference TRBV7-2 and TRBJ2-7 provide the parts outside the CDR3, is GAGVSQSPSNKVTEKGKDVELRCDPISGHTALYWYRQSLGQGLEFLIYFQGNSAPDKSGLPSDRFSAERTGGSVSTLTIQRTQQEDSAVYLCASSLEGLSREQYFGPGTRLTVT.

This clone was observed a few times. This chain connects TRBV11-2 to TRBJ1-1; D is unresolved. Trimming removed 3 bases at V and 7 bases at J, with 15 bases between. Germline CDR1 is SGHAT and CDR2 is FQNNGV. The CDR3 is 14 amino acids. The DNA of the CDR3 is TGTGCCAGCAGCTTGCAGAGAACGACGGGTGAAGCTTTCTTT. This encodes CASSLQRTTGEAFF.

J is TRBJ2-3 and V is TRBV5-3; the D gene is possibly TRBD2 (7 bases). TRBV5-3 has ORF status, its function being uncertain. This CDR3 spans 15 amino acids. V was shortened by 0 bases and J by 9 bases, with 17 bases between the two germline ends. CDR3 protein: CARSLAVVGRGTQYF. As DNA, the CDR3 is TGTGCCAGAAGCTTGGCGGTTGTGGGGAGGGGGACGCAGTATTTT.